This T cell receptor beta chain was documented in a study of human T cells and chemical hapten exposure. The wider study: Alopecia areata, totalis and universalis patients, mostly female, were included.

The time point: patch test 1, 2 weeks after DPC sensitization. Treatment in this sample: therapeutic diphenylcyclopropenone sensitization with weekly scalp DPC. V lost 10 bases and J 7 bases, leaving 26 bases between the germline ends. From germline, CDR1 is MGHRA and CDR2 YSYEKL. The CDR3 is 16 amino acids. Using its own MiXCR run on the RACE reads, TCRdb lists one record per CDR3 protein. The sample consists of tens of thousands of distinct CDR3 sequences, roughly a tenth of them appearing once. The receptor's source is a man in his forties with alopecia areata. Some clones in this sample may be carry-over from other donors' samples. The source was whole blood, collected in connection with sensitization to the hapten diphenylcyclopropenone (DPC). The J gene is TRBJ1-3, the V gene TRBV4-1, with D possibly being TRBD1 (6 bases). The CDR3 DNA reads as TGCGCCACCAAAGCCCTGCAGGGGCAGGGTGGGAACACCATATATTTT. Translation: CATKALQGQGGNTIYF.